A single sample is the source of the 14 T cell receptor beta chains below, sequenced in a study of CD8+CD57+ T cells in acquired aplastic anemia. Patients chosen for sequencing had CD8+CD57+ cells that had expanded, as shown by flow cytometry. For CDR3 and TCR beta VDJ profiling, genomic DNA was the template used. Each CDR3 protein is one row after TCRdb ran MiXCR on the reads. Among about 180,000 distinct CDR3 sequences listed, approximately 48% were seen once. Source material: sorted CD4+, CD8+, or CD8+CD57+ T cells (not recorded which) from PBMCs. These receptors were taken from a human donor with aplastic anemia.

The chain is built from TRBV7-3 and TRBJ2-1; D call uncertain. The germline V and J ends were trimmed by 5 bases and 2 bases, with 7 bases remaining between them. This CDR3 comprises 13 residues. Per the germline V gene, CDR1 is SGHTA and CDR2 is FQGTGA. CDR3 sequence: CASSGRTYNEQFF. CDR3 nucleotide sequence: TGTGCCAGCAGCGGCAGGACCTACAATGAGCAGTTCTTC.

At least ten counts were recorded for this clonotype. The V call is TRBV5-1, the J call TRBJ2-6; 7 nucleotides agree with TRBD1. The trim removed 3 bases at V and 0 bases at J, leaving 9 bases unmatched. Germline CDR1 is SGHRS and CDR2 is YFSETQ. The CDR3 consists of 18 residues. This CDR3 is CASSSHRGRSSGANVLTF. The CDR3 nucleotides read TGCGCCAGCAGCTCCCACAGGGGTCGGAGCTCTGGGGCCAACGTCCTGACTTTC.

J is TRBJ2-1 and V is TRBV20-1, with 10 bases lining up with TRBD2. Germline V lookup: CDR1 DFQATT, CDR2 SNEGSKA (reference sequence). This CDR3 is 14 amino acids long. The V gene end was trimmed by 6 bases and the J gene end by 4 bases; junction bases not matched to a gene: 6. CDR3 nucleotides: TGCAGTGCCAGCGGGGGGGCCGTTTACAATGAGCAGTTCTTC. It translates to CSASGGAVYNEQFF.

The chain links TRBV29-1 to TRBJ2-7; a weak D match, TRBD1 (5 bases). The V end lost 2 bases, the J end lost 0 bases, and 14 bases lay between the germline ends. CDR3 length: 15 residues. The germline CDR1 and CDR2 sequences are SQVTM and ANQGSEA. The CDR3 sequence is CSVELRQTSSYEQYF. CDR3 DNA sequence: TGCAGCGTTGAACTGCGACAGACAAGCTCCTACGAGCAGTACTTC.

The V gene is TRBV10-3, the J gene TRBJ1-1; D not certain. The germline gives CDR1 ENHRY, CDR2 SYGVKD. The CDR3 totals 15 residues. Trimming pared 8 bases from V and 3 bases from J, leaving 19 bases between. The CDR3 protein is CAIRPLGRLDTEAFF. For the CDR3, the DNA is TGTGCCATCCGACCCCTGGGGAGGCTCGACACTGAAGCTTTCTTT.

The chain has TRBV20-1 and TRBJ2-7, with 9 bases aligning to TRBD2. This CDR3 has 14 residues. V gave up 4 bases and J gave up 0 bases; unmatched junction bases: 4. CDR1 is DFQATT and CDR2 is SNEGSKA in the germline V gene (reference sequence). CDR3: CSATVSGSSYEQYF. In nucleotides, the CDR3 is TGCAGTGCTACTGTTAGCGGGAGCTCCTACGAGCAGTACTTC.

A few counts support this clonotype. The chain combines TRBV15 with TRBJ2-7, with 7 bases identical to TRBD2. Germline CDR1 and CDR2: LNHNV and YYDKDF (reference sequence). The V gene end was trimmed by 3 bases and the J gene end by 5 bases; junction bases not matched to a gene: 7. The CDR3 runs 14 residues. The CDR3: CATSRVRGGNEQYF. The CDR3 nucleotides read TGTGCCACCAGCAGGGTTAGGGGAGGGAACGAGCAGTACTTC.

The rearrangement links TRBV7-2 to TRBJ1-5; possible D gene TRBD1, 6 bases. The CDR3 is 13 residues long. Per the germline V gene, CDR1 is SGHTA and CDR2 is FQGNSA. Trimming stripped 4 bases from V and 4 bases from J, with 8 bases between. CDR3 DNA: TGTGCCAGCAGCTACAGGGATAATCAGCCCCAGCATTTT. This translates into CASSYRDNQPQHF.

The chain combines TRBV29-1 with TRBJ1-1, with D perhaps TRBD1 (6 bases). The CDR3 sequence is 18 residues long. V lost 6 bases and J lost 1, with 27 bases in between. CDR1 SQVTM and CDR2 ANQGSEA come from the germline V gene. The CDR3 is CSVPAGEMRGASNTEAFF. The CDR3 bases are TGCAGCGTCCCAGCAGGGGAGATGCGGGGGGCCTCGAACACTGAAGCTTTCTTT. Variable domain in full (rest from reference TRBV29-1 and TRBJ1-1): SAVISQKPSRDICQRGTSLTIQCQVDSQVTMMFWYRQQPGQSLTLIATANQGSEATYESGFVIDKFPISRPNLTFSTLTVSNMSPEDSSIYLCSVPAGEMRGASNTEAFFGQGTRLTVV.

The CDR3 nucleotides are TGTGCCATCAGGGGGCAGGGAGACGAGACCCAGTACTTC. This gives the protein CAIRGQGDETQYF. The rearrangement links TRBV10-3 to TRBJ2-5; either TRBD1 or TRBD2 may fit D (5 bases each). V lost 6 bases and J lost 5, with 13 bases in between. Germline CDR1 reads ENHRY; CDR2 reads SYGVKD. The CDR3 has 13 amino acids.

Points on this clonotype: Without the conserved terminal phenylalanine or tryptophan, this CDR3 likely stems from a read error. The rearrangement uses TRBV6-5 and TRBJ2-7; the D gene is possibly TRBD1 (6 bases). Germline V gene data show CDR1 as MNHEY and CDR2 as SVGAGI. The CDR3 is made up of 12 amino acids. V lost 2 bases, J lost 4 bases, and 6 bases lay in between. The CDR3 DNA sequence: TGTGCCAGCAGTTACCAGGGGTACGAGCAGTACCTT. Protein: CASSYQGYEQYL.

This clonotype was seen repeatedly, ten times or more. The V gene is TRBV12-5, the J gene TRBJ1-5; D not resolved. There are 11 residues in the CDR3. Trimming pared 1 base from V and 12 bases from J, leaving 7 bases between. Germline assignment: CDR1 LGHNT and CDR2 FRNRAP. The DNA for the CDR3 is TGTGCTAGTGGTTTGGGAGTGCTCCAGCATTTT. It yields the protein CASGLGVLQHF. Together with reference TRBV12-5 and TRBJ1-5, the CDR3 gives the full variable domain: DARVTQTPRHKVTEMGQEVTMRCQPILGHNTVFWYRQTMMQGLELLAYFRNRAPLDDSGMPKDRFSAEMPDATLATLKIQPSEPRDSAVYFCASGLGVLQHFGDGTRLSIL.

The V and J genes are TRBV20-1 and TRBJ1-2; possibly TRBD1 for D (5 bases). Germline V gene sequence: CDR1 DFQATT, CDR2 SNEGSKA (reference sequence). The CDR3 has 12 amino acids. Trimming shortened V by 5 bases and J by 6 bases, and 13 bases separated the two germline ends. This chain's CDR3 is CSAVQEADGYTF. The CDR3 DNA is TGCAGTGCTGTACAGGAAGCCGATGGCTACACCTTC.

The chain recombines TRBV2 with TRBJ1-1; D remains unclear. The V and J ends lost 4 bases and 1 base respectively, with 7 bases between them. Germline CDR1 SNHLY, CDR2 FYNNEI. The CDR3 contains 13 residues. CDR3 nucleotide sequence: TGTGCCAGCAGTGTAGCTACGAACACTGAAGCTTTCTTT. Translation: CASSVATNTEAFF.